This TCR beta chain originates from a study of cytomegalovirus exposure and HLA in healthy donors. V was clipped by 0 bases and J by 8 bases, with 16 bases between them. This CDR3 spans 14 amino acids. CDR1 GTSNPN and CDR2 SVGIG come from the germline V gene (reference sequence). PCR used 60 Vbeta primers and 13 Jbeta primers. Repertoires were generated with immunoSEQ multiplex PCR, while TCRdb's copy carries only in-frame clones and drops some. Found here are 130,000 or so clones, just under 75% of them singletons; the top ten hold approximately 7%. The receptor was derived from a man aged 40-50 years in good health and CMV-seropositive. This chain uses TRBV30 with TRBJ1-2, with D possibly being TRBD1 (5 bases). Sample: PBMCs. CDR3 sequence: CAWSVLVGEIGYTF. The CDR3, as DNA: TGTGCCTGGAGTGTACTGGTAGGGGAAATAGGCTACACCTTC.